Sequencing of this T cell receptor beta chain was carried out in a study of T cells in Graves' hyperthyroidism and ophthalmopathy. This CDR3 contains 16 residues. The junction had 15 bases not matched to a gene; V was cut back by 4 bases and J by 9 bases. Germline-derived CDR1 and CDR2 are ENHRY and SYGVKD. Regions amplified from RNA transcripts were the TCR beta CDR3 regions. In the first-round RT-PCR of the TCR CDR3, the HTBI primer set was used. TCRdb independently ran MiXCR on the multiplex PCR reads; one entry per CDR3 protein. The top ten clones hold about two fifths of a sample with about 500,000 distinct CDR3 sequences, approximately 48% of them seen once.

V and J are TRBV10-3 and TRBJ2-5; 9 nucleotides align to TRBD1. The origin of this receptor is an adult woman with Graves' disease, either hyperthyroidism or ophthalmopathy (not recorded which). Sequencing was performed on peripheral blood or thyroid tissue (not recorded which). This chain's CDR3 is CAISAGTGTAGEPQYF. The CDR3 nucleotides are TGTGCCATCAGTGCTGGGACAGGGACCGCCGGGGAGCCCCAGTACTTC.